This T cell receptor beta chain was obtained from a study of neurological immune-mediated disorders. Overall study results and limits: In HTLV-1-associated myelopathy, TCR clonal expansion was greatest, and in multiple sclerosis it was least, below healthy controls.

The unsorted libraries were produced from 2 million PBMCs held at -80 C. Trimming shortened V by 6 bases and J by 7 bases, and 22 bases separated the two germline ends. CDR3 length: 15 amino acids. Germline assignment: CDR1 MDHEN and CDR2 SYDVKM. Over 180 million TCR-beta sequences (from 15-18 subjects) were yielded by each sequencing run. TCRdb re-called the 5' RACE reads with MiXCR, one entry per CDR3 protein. The sample holds tens of thousands of distinct CDR3 sequences; 10% are singletons and the top ten take around 2%. This clonotype was picked up many times. Antigen specificity is unknown. Material: PBMCs. The chain is built from TRBV28 and TRBJ2-7; D perhaps matches TRBD2 (5 bases). The TCR was taken from a man in his forties or fifties in good health. CDR3 loop: CASRGSSPALVEQYF. The CDR3 DNA reads TGTGCCAGCAGGGGGTCTAGCCCTGCCCTAGTGGAGCAGTACTTC.